What follows describes a single TCR beta chain. V was shortened by 6 bases and J by 6 bases, with 8 bases between the two germline ends. CDR3 length equals 12 residues. The sample comes from a study of control samples from healthy donors and cancer patients. Repertoires were generated with immunoSEQ multiplex PCR, while TCRdb's copy carries only in-frame clones and drops some. The table includes around 180,000 clones, approximately 86% detected once. Sequenced material: blood. The chain links TRBV12-3 or TRBV12-4 to TRBJ2-2; TRBD2 is a possible D gene (6 bases). This receptor was identified in a woman aged 25 to 45 in good health. The CDR3 here is CASRGGSGELFF. In nucleotides, the CDR3 is TGTGCCAGCAGGGGGGGTTCCGGGGAGCTGTTTTTT.